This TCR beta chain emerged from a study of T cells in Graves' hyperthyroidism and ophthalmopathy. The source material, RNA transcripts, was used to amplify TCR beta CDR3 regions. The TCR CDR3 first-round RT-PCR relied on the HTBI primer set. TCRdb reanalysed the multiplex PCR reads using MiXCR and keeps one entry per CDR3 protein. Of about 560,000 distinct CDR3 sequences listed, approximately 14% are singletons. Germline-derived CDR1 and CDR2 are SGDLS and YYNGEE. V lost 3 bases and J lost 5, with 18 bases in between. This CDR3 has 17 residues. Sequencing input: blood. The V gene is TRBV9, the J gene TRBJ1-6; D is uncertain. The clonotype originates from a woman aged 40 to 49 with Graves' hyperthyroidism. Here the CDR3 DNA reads TGTGCCAGCAGCGACACGGTGAGGGCGGATAATAATTCACCCCTCCACTTT. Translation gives CASSDTVRADNNSPLHF.